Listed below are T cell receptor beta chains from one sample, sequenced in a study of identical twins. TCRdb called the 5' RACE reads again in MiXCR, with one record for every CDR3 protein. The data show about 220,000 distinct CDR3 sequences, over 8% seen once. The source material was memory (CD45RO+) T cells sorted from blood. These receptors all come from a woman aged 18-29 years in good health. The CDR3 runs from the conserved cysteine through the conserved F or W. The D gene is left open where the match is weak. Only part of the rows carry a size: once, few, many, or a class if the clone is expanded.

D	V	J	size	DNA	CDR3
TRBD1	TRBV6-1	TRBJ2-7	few	TGTGCCAGCAGGGGGGAGGACAGGGGATCCTACGAGCAGTACTTC	CASRGEDRGSYEQYF
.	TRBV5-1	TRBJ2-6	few	TGCGCCAGCAGCTTGGCGGCGGAGGGACCCAACGTCCTGACTTTC	CASSLAAEGPNVLTF
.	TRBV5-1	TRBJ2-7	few	TGCGCCAGCAGCAGAGAACTAACTTATCCTATCGAGCAGTACTTC	CASSRELTYPIEQYF
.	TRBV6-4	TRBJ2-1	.	TGTGCCAGCAGTGACGGGGCCCGGGGGTACAATGAGCAGTTCTTC	CASSDGARGYNEQFF
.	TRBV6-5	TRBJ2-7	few	TGTGCCAGCAGTTACGGAATAACCTCCTACGAGCAGTACTTC	CASSYGITSYEQYF
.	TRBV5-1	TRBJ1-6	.	TGCGCCAGCAGCTTGGATCTCGACACCGATTCACCCCTCCACTTT	CASSLDLDTDSPLHF
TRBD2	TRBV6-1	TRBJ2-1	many	TGTGCCAGCAGGGGGGGACTAGCGGGAAAGGGTGAGCAGTTCTTC	CASRGGLAGKGEQFF
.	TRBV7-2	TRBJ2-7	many	TGTGCCAGCAGCCCTCTAGCCGCGTACGAGCAGTACTTC	CASSPLAAYEQYF
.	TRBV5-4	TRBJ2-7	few	TGTGCCAGCAGCTTGGAACGCGAGCAGTACTTC	CASSLEREQYF
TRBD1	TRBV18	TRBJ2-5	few	TGTGCCAGCTCATCGTTGACAGGGATGGGCGAGACCCAGTACTTC	CASSSLTGMGETQYF
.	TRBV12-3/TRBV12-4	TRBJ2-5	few	TGTGCCAGCAGTTTAGTCCAGGGGATAGTCCAAGAGACCCAGTACTTC	CASSLVQGIVQETQYF
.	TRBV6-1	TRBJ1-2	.	TGTGCCAGCATGTTGTTAAACTATGGCTACACCTTC	CASMLLNYGYTF
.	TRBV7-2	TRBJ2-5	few	TGTGCCAGCAGCTTATTCGGGTACGAGACCCAGTACTTC	CASSLFGYETQYF
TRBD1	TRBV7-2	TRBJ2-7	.	TGTGCCAGCAGCTTAGTTAGGACAGGTTACGAGCAGTACTTC	CASSLVRTGYEQYF
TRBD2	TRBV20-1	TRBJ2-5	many	TGCAGTGCTAGAGACGGAGCGGGAGTAGGAGAGACCCAGTACTTC	CSARDGAGVGETQYF
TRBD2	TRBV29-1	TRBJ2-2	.	TGCAGCGTAGGGAGGGCCGCCGGGGAGCTGTTTTTT	CSVGRAAGELFF
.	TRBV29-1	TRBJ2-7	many	TGCAGCGTTGAAGGCGGTGACTCCTACGAGCAGTACTTC	CSVEGGDSYEQYF
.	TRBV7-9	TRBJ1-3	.	TGTGCCAGCAGCGCAGACAGGTTGGGAGGAAACACCATATATTTT	CASSADRLGGNTIYF
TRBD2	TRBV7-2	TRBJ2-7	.	TGTGCCAGCAGCCGACTAGGGACTAGTCTAATCGAGCAGCACTTC	CASSRLGTSLIEQHF
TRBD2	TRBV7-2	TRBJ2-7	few	TGTGCCAGCACTGTAGCGGGAGCGGGGGAGCAGTACTTC	CASTVAGAGEQYF
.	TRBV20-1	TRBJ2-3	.	TGCAGTGCCCTAGGAGGGACCACAGATACGCAGTATTTT	CSALGGTTDTQYF
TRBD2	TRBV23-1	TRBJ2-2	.	TGCGCCAGGAGTGCCTTGGGACTAGCGAACGGGGAGCTGTTTTTT	CARSALGLANGELFF
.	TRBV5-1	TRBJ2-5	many	TGTGCCAGCAGCTTAGGGGTTCAAGAGACCCAGTACTTC	CASSLGVQETQYF
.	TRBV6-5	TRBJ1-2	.	TGTGCCAGCAGTTACTCGGACACTTACTATGGCTACACCTTC	CASSYSDTYYGYTF
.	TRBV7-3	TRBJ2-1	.	TGTGCCAGCAGCCCAACAATAGTGGGTGAGCAGTTCTTC	CASSPTIVGEQFF
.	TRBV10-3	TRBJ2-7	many	TGTGCCATCAGTGAGTCGATGAAGTTGGCCTCCAGCTCCTACGAGCAGTACTTC	CAISESMKLASSSYEQYF
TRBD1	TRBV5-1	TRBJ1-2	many	TGCGCCAGCAGCTCCCCGGACAGGGGGCCCGGGCGGTACACCTTC	CASSSPDRGPGRYTF
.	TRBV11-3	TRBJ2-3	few	TGTGCCAGCAGCGGATTTGGGGGGGCGACAGATACGCAGTATTTT	CASSGFGGATDTQYF
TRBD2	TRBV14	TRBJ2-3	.	TGTGCCAGCAGCCGTATGGCTGGGACTAGGGAGTATTTT	CASSRMAGTREYF
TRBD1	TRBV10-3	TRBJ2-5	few	TGTGCCATCAGGGACAGGGAGCTGGAGACCCAGTACTTC	CAIRDRELETQYF
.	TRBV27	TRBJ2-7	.	TGTGCCAGCAGGGGATCATGGACGGCATCCTACGAGCAGTACTTC	CASRGSWTASYEQYF
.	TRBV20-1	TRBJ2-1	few	TGCAGTGCACGGGACTTAATCAGTGAGCAGTTCTTC	CSARDLISEQFF
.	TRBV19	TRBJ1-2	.	TGTGCCAGTAAAGAGACCCTCTATGGCTACACCTTC	CASKETLYGYTF
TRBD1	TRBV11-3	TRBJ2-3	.	TGTGCCAGCAGCACCGGACAGGAACGAATTGAAACTAGCACAGATACGCAGTATTTT	CASSTGQERIETSTDTQYF
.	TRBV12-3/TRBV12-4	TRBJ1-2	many	TGTGCCAGCAGTTTAGGGGGGGCCGCTGGCTACACCTTC	CASSLGGAAGYTF
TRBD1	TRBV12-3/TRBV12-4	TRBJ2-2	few	TGTGCCAGCAGTTACGGACAGGGTCTATCGGAGCTGTTTTTT	CASSYGQGLSELFF
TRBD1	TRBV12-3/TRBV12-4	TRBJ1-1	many	TGTGCCAGCAGTTTAAGACAGGGGAGGACTGAAGCTTTCTTT	CASSLRQGRTEAFF
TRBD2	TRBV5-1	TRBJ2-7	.	TGCGCCAGCAGCTTGGTACTAGCGGGCGTCGAGCAGTACTTC	CASSLVLAGVEQYF
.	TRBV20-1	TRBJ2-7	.	TGCAGTGCATCCGAGGACACTTCCTACGAGCAGTACTTC	CSASEDTSYEQYF
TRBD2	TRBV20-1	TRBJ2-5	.	TGCAGTGCTCTACTAGCGATTCAAGAGACCCAGTACTTC	CSALLAIQETQYF
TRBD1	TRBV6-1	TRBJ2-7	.	TGTGCCAGCAACGGACAGGGGCCCTTTACCCAGTACTTC	CASNGQGPFTQYF
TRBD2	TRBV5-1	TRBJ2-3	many	TGCGCCAGCAGCTTGGGAGGGCGGGGGTCCACAGATACGCAGTATTTT	CASSLGGRGSTDTQYF
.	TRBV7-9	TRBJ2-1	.	TGTGCCCTCTCTCCGACAGGTATCTACAATGAGCAGTTCTTC	CALSPTGIYNEQFF
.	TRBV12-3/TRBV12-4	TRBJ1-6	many	TGTGCCAGCAGTTTAGTTGCTCCCAATAATTCACCCCTCCACTTT	CASSLVAPNNSPLHF
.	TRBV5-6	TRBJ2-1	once	TGTGCCAGCAGCTTGGTACTACCCCGTTCCTCCAATGAGCAGTTCTTC	CASSLVLPRSSNEQFF
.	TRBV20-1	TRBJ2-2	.	TGCAGTGCTAGATCCCCAACGGGAGCTCGGGGCGGGGAGCTGTTTTTT	CSARSPTGARGGELFF
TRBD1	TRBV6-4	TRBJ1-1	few	TGTGCCAGCAGTGACTCTGCAGGGGGCTACACTGAAGCTTTCTTT	CASSDSAGGYTEAFF
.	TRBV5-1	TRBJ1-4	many	TGCGCCAGCAGCAGAACCGGGCCGACTGAGGGGGAAAAACTGTTTTTT	CASSRTGPTEGEKLFF
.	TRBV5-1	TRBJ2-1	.	TGCGCCAGCAGCTTCCGAGGGGAGACCTACAATGAGCAGTTCTTC	CASSFRGETYNEQFF
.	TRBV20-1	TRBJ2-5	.	TGCAGTGCTATTCGACAGAGATCTCAAGAGACCCAGTACTTC	CSAIRQRSQETQYF
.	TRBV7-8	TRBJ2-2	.	TGTGCCAGCAGCCCGGAGTACACCGGGGAGCTGTTTTTT	CASSPEYTGELFF
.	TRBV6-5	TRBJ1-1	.	TGTGCCAGCAGTTACTCTCGGGCGAACACTGAAGCTTTCTTT	CASSYSRANTEAFF
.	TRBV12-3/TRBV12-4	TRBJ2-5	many	TGTGCCAGCAGTTTAGAGTCGGAGACCCAGTACTTC	CASSLESETQYF
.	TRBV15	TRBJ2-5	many	TGTGCCACCAGCAGAGAGGTTCTGAGGGCCCAAGAGACCCAGTACTTC	CATSREVLRAQETQYF
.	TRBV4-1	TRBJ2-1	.	TGCGCCAGCAGCCAACCCACGCAAGCGGAGCGTCGCAATGAGCAGTTCTTC	CASSQPTQAERRNEQFF